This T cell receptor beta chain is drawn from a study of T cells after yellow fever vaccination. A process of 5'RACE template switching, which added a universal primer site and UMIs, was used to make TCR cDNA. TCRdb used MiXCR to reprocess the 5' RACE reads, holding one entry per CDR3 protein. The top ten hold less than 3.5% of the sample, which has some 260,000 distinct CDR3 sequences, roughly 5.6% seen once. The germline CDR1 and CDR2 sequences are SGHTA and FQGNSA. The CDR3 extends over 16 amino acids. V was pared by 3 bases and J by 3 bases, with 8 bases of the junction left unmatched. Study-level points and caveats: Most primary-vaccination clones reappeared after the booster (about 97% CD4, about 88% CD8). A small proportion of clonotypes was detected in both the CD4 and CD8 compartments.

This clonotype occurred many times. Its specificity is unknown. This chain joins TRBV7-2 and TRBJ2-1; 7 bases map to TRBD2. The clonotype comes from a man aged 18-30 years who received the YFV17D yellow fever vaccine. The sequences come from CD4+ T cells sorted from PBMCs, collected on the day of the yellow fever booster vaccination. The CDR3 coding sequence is TGTGCCAGCAGCTTGGCCGGGGGGAGAAGCTACAATGAGCAGTTCTTC. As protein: CASSLAGGRSYNEQFF.